This T cell receptor beta chain was documented in a study of OX40 agonist ivuxolimab in advanced cancers. In the study overall: Under the entry rules, prior anti-PD-1, anti-PD-L1 or anti-CTLA-4 therapy was allowed, and approximately 40% had some. Three individuals attained partial responses, comprising one hepatocellular carcinoma case and two cutaneous melanoma cases.

Whole-study findings and limits: Fewer expanded clones were found on average in CD4+ than in CD8+ T cells.

Trimming pared 5 bases from V and 4 bases from J, leaving 8 bases between. Germline V gives CDR1 SGHAT, CDR2 FQNNGV. This CDR3 region has 13 residues. Sequencing was performed with immunoSEQ multiplex PCR; in TCRdb, only in-frame clones are kept and a portion is missing. This table has 20,000 to 25,000 clones, roughly 72% appearing once. As for this clone: Its antigen is as yet unknown.

The sequence came from an adult with an advanced solid tumor such as melanoma, head and neck, liver or kidney cancer. The chain has TRBV11-2 and TRBJ2-2; tentative D call: TRBD2 (6 bases). The sample in question was CD4+ or CD8+ T cells sorted from blood, obtained in a trial of the OX40 agonist ivuxolimab. The CDR3 coding sequence is TGTGCCAGCAGCCTGGGGGGCACCGGGGAGCTGTTTTTT. Protein sequence: CASSLGGTGELFF.